This TCR beta chain was identified in a study of shared clonotypes between healthy human individuals. General study results and limits: Despite large depth, rarefaction showed incomplete sorted-subset sequencing.

As to this clone: What it recognizes is unknown.

Within Nashville, Tennessee resided all donors, each a Caucasian adult. Naive CD45RA+ and memory CD45RA-negative subsets were split from CD4+ cells. Each replicate PCR on the sorted subsets used roughly 190 ng DNA (around 31,000 T cell genomes). Produced via immunoSEQ multiplex PCR; TCRdb's table is partial and in-frame only. The profile shows under 2,500,000 clones, about 94% of them singletons. The sequencing sample was made of naive CD4+ T cells sorted from blood. Subset specified: CD45RA+ positively selected. This TCR derives from a man aged 18 to 29 in good health.

The DNA of the CDR3 is TGTGCCAGCACCCGCCGGGACCGCTCAGATATTCAGCAGTACTTC. This codes for CASTRRDRSDIQQYF. The chain couples TRBV9 to TRBJ2-7; D possibly uses TRBD1 or TRBD2 (5 bases each). This CDR3 contains 15 residues. The germline V gene encodes CDR1 SGDLS and CDR2 YYNGEE. With 6 bases removed from V and 8 bases from J, the gap between germline ends came to 24 bases.